The present T cell receptor beta chain was sequenced within a study of patients and donors after allogeneic stem cell transplantation. The CDR3 spans 12 residues. Germline trimming cut 6 bases from V and 7 bases from J; bases unmatched to any gene: 2. In germline, CDR1 is MNHNS, CDR2 SASEGT. In TCRdb, the RT-PCR reads were re-called with MiXCR into one record per CDR3 protein. Here the sample spans about 87,000 distinct CDR3 sequences, less than 5% being singletons. This clonotype was seen more than once but under ten times. Sequencing used blood, either unsorted or a sorted T cell fraction (not recorded which). The source is a human donor who was either an allogeneic HSCT recipient or a stem cell or donor lymphocyte infusion donor (not recorded which). It is not recorded whose cells these are; they may come from a transplant donor. The chain recombines TRBV6-1 with TRBJ1-1; 10 bases are a match to TRBD1. CDR3 sequence reads: CASSRDRGEAFF. CDR3 bases: TGTGCCAGCAGCAGGGACAGGGGTGAAGCTTTCTTT.